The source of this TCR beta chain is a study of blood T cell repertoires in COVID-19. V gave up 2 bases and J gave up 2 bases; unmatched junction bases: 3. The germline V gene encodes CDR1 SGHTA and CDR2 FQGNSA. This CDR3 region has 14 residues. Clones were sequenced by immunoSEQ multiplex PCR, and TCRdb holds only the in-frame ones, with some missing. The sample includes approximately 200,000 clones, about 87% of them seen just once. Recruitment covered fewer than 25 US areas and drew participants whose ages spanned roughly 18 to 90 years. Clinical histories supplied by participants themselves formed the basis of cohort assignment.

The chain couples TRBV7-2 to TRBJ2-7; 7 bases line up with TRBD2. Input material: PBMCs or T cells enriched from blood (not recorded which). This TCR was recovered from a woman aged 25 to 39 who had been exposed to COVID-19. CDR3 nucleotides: TGTGCCAGCAGCTTACGACTAGCAGCCTACGAGCAGTACTTC. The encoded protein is CASSLRLAAYEQYF.